This T cell receptor (beta chain) came from a study of cytomegalovirus exposure and HLA in healthy donors. Overall study: As an earlier analysis found, 150 million to 200 million T cells yielded 90 million to 140 million unique TCR beta sequences.

In the PCR, 60 Vbeta and 13 Jbeta primers were used. The table came from immunoSEQ multiplex PCR; TCRdb's copy has only in-frame clones and leaves some out. This table holds 150,000 to 200,000 clones, around 83% found once. J lost 4 bases, V lost 3 bases, and 7 bases had no gene match. Germline loops: CDR1 MDHEN, CDR2 SYDVKM. The CDR3 is 16 residues long. J is TRBJ2-5 and V is TRBV28; 11 bases map to TRBD1. Sequenced sample: PBMCs. The clonotype was recovered from a man aged 18-30 years in good health and CMV-seropositive. DNA of the CDR3: TGTGCCAGCAGTTTCCGGGACAGGGGGTATCGAGAGACCCAGTACTTC. It translates to CASSFRDRGYRETQYF.